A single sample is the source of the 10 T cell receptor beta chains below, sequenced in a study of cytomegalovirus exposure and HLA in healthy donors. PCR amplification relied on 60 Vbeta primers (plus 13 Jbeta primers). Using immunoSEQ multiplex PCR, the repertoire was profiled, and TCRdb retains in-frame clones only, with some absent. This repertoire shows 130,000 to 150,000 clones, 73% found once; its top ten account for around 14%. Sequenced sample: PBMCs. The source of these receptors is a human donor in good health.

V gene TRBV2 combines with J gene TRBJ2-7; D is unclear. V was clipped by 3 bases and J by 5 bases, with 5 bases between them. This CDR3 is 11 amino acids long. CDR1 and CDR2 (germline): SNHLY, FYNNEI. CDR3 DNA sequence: TGTGCCAGCAGTGATCCCGACGAGCAGTACTTC. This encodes CASSDPDEQYF.

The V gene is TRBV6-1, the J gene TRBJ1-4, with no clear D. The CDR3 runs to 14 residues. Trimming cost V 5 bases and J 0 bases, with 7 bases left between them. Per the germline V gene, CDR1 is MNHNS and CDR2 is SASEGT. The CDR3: CASSPGTTNEKLFF. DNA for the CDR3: TGTGCCAGCAGTCCAGGCACAACTAATGAAAAACTGTTTTTT.

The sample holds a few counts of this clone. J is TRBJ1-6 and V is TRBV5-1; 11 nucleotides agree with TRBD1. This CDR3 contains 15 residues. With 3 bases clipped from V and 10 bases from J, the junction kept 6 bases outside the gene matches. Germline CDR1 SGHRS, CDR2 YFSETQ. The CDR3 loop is CASSSSGTGGSPLHF. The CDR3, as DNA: TGCGCCAGCAGCTCCTCCGGGACAGGGGGATCACCCCTCCACTTT.

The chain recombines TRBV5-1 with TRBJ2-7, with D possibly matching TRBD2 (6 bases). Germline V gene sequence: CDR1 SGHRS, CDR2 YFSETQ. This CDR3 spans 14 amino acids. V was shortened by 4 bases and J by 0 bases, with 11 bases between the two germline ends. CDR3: CASSLAGSSYEQYF. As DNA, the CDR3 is TGCGCCAGCAGCCTGGCGGGGAGCTCCTACGAGCAGTACTTC.

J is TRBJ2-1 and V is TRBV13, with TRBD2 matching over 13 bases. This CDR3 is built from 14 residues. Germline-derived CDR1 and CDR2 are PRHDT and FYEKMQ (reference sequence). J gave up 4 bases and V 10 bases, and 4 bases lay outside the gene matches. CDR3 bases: TGTGCCACAACGGGACTAGCGGGGTACAATGAGCAGTTCTTC. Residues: CATTGLAGYNEQFF. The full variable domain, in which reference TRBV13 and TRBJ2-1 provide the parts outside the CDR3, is AAGVIQSPRHLIKEKRETATLKCYPIPRHDTVYWYQQGPGQDPQFLISFYEKMQSDKGSIPDRFSAQQFSDYHSELNMSSLELGDSALYFCATTGLAGYNEQFFGPGTRLTVL.

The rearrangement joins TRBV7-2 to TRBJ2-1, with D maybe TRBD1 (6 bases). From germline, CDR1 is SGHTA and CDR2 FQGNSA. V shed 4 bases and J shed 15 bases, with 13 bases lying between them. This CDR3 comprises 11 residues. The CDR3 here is CASSSRQVPFF. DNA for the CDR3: TGTGCCAGCAGCTCTCGACAGGTCCCGTTCTTC.

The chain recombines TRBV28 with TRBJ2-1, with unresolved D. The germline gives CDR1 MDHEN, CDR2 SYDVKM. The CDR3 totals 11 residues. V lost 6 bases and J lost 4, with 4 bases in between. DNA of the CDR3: TGTGCCAGCAGCCCATACAATGAGCAGTTCTTC. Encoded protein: CASSPYNEQFF.

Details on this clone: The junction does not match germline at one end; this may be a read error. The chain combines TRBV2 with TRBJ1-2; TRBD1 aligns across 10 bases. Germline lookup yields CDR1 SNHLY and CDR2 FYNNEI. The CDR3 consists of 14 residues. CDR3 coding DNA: TGTGCCAGCACCTACTCAGGGAGGGACAGGGGTGAGGGCTTC. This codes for CASTYSGRDRGEGF.

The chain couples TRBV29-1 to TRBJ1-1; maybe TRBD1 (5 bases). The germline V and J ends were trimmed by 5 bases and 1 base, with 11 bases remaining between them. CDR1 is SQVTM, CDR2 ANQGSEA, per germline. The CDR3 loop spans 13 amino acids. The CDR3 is CSVPGGRNTEAFF. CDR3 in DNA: TGCAGCGTTCCCGGGGGACGGAACACTGAAGCTTTCTTT.

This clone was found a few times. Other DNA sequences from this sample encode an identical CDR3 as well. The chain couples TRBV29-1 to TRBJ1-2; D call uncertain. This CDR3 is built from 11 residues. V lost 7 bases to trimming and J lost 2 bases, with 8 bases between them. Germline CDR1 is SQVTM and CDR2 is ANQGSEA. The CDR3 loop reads CSAHTNYGYTF. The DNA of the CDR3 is TGCAGCGCCCACACCAACTATGGCTACACCTTC.